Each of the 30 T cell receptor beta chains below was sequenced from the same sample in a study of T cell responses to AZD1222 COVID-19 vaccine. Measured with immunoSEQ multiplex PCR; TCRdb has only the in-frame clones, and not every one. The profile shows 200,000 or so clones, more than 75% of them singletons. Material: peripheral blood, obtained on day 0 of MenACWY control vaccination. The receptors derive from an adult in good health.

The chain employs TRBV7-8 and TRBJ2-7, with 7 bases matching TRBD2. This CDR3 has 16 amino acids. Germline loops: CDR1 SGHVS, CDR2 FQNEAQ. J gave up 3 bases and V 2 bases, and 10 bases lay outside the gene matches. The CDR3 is CASSLSRLAEIYEQYF. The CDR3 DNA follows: TGTGCCAGCAGCTTAAGTCGGCTAGCGGAGATCTACGAGCAGTACTTC.

The CDR3 nucleotides are TGTGCCAGCAGCTTTTGGTCTTCCGGAAACACTGAAGCTTTCTTT. Translation gives CASSFWSSGNTEAFF. This chain connects TRBV5-5 to TRBJ1-1; D gene uncertain. V was trimmed by 2 bases and J by 2 bases, leaving 13 bases between them. Germline lookup yields CDR1 SGHKS and CDR2 YYEKEE (reference sequence). The CDR3 runs to 15 residues.

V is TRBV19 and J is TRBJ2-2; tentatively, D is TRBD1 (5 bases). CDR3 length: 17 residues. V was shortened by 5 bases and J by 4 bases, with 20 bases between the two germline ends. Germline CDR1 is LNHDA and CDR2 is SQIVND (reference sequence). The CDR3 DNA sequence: TGTGCCAGTAGTGTTTTTGGGGCGGCCACGAGCACCGGGGAGCTGTTTTTT. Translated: CASSVFGAATSTGELFF.

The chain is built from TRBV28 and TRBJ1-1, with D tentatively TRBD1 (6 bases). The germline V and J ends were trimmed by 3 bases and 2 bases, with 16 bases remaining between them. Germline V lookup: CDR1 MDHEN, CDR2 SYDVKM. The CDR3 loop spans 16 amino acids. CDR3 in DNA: TGTGCCAGCAGTTTGGGGGCCGGGACAACCAACACTGAAGCTTTCTTT. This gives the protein CASSLGAGTTNTEAFF.

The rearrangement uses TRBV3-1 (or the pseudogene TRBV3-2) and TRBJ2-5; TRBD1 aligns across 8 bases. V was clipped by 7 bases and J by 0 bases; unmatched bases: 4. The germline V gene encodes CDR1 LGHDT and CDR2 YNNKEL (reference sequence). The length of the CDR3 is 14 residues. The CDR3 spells CASTLGQDQETQYF. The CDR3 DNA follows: TGTGCCAGCACCTTGGGACAGGACCAAGAGACCCAGTACTTC.

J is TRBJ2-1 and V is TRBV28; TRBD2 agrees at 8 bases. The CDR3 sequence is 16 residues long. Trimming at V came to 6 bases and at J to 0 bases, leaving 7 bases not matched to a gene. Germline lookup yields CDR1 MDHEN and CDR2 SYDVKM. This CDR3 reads CASSPSRGGSYNEQFF. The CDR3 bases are TGTGCCAGCAGCCCATCTCGGGGGGGCTCCTACAATGAGCAGTTCTTC.

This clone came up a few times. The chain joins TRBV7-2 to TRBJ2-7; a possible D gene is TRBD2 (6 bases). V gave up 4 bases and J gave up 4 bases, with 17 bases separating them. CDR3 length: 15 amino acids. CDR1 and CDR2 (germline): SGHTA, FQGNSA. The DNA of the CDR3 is TGTGCCAGCAGCTCCCGAATCGGGGGAGGTTACGAGCAGTACTTC. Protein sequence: CASSSRIGGGYEQYF. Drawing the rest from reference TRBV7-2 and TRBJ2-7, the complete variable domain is GAGVSQSPSNKVTEKGKDVELRCDPISGHTALYWYRQSLGQGLEFLIYFQGNSAPDKSGLPSDRFSAERTGGSVSTLTIQRTQQEDSAVYLCASSSRIGGGYEQYFGPGTRLTVT.

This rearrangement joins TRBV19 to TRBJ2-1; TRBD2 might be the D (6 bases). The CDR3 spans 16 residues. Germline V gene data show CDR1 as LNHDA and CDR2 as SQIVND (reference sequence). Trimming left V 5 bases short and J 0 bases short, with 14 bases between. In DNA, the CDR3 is TGTGCCAGTAGTGCAATAGCGGAGAGCTCCTACAATGAGCAGTTCTTC. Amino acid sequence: CASSAIAESSYNEQFF.

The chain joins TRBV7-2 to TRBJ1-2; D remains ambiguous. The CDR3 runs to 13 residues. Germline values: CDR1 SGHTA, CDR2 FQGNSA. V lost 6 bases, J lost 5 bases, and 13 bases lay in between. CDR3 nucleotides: TGTGCCAGCAGTCCTGGACGGAGTTATGGCTACACCTTC. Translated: CASSPGRSYGYTF. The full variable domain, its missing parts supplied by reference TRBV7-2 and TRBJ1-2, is GAGVSQSPSNKVTEKGKDVELRCDPISGHTALYWYRQSLGQGLEFLIYFQGNSAPDKSGLPSDRFSAERTGGSVSTLTIQRTQQEDSAVYLCASSPGRSYGYTFGSGTRLTVV.

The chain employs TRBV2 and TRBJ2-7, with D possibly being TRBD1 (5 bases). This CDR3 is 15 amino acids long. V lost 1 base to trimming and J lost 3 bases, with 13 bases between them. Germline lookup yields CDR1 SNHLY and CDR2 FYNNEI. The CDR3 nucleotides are TGTGCCAGCAGTGAAGTTGAACAGGTAAACTACGAGCAGTACTTC. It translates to CASSEVEQVNYEQYF.

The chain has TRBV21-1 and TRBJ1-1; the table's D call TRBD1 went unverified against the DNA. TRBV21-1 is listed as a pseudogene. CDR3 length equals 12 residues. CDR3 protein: CASGQGNTEAFF. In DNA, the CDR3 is TGTGCCAGCGGACAGGGGAACACTGAAGCTTTCTTT.

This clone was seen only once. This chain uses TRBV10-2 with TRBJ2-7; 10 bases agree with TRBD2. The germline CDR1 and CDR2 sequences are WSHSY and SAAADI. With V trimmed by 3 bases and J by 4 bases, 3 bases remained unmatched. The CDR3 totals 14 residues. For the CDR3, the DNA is TGCGCCAGCAGTGAAACTAGCGGGATTTACGAGCAGTACTTC. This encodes CASSETSGIYEQYF.

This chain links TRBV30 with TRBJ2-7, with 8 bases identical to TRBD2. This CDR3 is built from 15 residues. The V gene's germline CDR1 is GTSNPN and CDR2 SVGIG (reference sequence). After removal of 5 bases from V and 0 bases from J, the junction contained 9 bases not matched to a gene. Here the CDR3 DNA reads TGTGCCTGGGGGACGGGGGGGCAGATCTCCTACGAGCAGTACTTC. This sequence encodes CAWGTGGQISYEQYF.

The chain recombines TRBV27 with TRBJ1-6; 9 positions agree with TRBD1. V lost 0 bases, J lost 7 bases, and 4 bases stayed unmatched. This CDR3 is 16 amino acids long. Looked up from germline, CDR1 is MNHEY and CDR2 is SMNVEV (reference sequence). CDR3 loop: CASSLSPTGGNSPLHF. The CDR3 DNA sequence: TGTGCCAGCAGTTTATCCCCGACAGGGGGGAATTCACCCCTCCACTTT.

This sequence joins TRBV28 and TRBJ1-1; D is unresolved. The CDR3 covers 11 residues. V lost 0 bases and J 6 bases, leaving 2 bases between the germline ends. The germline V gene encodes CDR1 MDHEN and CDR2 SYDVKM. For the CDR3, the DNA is TGTGCCAGCAGTTTATGGGCTGAAGCTTTCTTT. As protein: CASSLWAEAFF.

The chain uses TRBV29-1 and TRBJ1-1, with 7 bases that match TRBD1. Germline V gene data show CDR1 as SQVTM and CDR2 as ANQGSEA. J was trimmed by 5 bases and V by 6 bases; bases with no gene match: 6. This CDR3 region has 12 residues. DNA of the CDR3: TGCAGCGTGCTGACAGGGAGTACTGAAGCTTTCTTT. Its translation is CSVLTGSTEAFF.

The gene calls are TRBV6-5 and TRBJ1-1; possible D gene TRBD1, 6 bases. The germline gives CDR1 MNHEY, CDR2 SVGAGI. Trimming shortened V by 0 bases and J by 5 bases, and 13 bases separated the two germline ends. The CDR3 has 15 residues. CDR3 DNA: TGTGCCAGCAGTTACTCGGGGTCAGGGGAGACTGAAGCTTTCTTT. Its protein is CASSYSGSGETEAFF.

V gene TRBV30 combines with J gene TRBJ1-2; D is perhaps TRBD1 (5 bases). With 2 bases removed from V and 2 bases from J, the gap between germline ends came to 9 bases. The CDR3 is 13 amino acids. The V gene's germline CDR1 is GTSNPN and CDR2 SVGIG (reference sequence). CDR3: CAWSPPGNYGYTF. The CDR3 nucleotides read TGTGCCTGGAGTCCCCCAGGGAACTATGGCTACACCTTC. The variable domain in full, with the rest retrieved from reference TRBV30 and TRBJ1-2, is SQTIHQWPATLVQPVGSPLSLECTVEGTSNPNLYWYRQAAGRGLQLLFYSVGIGQISSEVPQNLSASRPQDRQFILSSKKLLLSDSGFYLCAWSPPGNYGYTFGSGTRLTVV.

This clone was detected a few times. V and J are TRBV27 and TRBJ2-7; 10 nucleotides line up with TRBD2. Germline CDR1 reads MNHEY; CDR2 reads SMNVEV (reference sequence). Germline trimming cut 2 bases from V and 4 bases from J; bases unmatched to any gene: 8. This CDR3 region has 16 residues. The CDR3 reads CASSLTSSGSGYEQYF. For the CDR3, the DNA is TGTGCCAGCAGTTTAACGTCTAGCGGGAGTGGTTACGAGCAGTACTTC.

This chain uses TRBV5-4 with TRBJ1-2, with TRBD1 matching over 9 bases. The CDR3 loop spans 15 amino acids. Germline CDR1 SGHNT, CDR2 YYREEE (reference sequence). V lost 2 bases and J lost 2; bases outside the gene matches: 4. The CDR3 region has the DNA TGTGCCAGCAGCTTTCAACAGGGGGCCAACTATGGCTACACCTTC. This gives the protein CASSFQQGANYGYTF.

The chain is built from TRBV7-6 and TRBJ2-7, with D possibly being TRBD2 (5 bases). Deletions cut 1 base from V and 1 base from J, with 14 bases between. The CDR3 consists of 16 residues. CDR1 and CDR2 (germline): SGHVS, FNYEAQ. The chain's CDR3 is CASSLGERRGSYEQYF. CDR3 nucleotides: TGTGCCAGCAGCTTAGGGGAGCGGAGAGGATCCTACGAGCAGTACTTC.

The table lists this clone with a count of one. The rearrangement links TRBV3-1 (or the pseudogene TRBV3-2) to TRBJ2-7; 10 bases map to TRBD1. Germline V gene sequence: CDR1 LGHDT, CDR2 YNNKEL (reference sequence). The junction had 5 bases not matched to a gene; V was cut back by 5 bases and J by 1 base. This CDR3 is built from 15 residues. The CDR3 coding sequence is TGTGCCAGCAGCTCTAGGACAGGGGGGTCCTACGAGCAGTACTTC. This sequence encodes CASSSRTGGSYEQYF.

CDR3 nucleotides: TGTGCCAGCAGTTACTTGCCGGGGGACAGCCCCTACGAGCAGTACTTC. The encoded protein is CASSYLPGDSPYEQYF. V and J are TRBV6-5 and TRBJ2-7, with D possibly being TRBD1 (7 bases). The ends were cut back, 1 base at V and 2 bases at J, with 15 bases in the middle. The germline gives CDR1 MNHEY, CDR2 SVGAGI. The CDR3 is 16 residues long.

CDR3 residues: CASSGGGQETQYF. CDR3 coding DNA: TGTGCCAGCTCGGGAGGGGGGCAAGAGACCCAGTACTTC. This chain connects TRBV9 to TRBJ2-5; 8 bases fit TRBD2. The V gene's germline CDR1 is SGDLS and CDR2 YYNGEE. The V segment lost 7 bases and the J segment 2 bases; nucleotides outside the gene matches: 4. The CDR3 runs 13 residues.

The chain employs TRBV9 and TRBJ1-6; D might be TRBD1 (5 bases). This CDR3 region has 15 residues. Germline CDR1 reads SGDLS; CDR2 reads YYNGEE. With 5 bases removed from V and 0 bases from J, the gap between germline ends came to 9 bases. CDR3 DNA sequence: TGTGCCAGCAGTCCGAGGGGCTCCTATAATTCACCCCTCCACTTT. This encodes CASSPRGSYNSPLHF.

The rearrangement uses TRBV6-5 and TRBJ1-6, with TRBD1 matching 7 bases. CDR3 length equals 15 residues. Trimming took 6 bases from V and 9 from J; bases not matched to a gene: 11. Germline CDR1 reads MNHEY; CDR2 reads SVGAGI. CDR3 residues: CASRRQGHLSSPLHF. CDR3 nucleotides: TGTGCCAGCAGGCGACAGGGTCACCTTAGTTCACCCCTCCACTTT.

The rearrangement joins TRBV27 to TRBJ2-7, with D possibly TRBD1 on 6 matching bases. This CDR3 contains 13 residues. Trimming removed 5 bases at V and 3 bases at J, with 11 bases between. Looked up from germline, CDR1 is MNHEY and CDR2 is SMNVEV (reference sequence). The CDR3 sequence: CASSPGDYYEQYF. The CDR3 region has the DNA TGTGCCAGCAGTCCAGGGGATTACTACGAGCAGTACTTC.

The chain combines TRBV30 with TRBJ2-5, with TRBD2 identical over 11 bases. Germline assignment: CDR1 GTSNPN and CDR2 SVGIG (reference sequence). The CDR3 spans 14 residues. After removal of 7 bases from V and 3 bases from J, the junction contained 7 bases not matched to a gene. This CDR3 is CASTSGGRKETQYF. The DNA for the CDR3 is TGTGCCTCAACTAGCGGGGGCCGAAAAGAGACCCAGTACTTC.

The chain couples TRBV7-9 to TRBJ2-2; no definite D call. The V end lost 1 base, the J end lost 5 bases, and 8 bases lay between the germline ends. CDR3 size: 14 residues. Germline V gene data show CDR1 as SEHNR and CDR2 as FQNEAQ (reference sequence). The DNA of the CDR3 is TGTGCCAGCAGCTTAGTCAGGATTACCGGGGAGCTGTTTTTT. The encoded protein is CASSLVRITGELFF.

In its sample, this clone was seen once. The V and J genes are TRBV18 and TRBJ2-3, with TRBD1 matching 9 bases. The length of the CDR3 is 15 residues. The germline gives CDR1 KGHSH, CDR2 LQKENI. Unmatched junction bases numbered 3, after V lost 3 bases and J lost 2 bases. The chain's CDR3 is CASSPGQGITDTQYF. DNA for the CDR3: TGTGCCAGCTCACCGGGACAGGGCATCACAGATACGCAGTATTTT.